Listed here are 25 T cell receptor beta chains from one sample, sequenced in a study of cytomegalovirus exposure and HLA in healthy donors. Only in-frame clones appear in the TCRdb table, and some are missing; sequencing was by immunoSEQ multiplex PCR. The sample has under 100,000 clones, about 96% seen once. Sequenced sample: PBMCs. Receptors originate from a woman between 18 and 30 years old in good health and CMV-seronegative.

V gene TRBV5-1 combines with J gene TRBJ2-1; 13 bases are shared with TRBD2. Germline CDR1 SGHRS, CDR2 YFSETQ. The CDR3 contains 16 residues. V trimming: 7 bases; J trimming: 8 bases; junction bases outside the gene matches: 12. DNA for the CDR3: TGCGCCAGCGGATTACTAGCGGGAGGGCCTTTGGATGAGCAGTTCTTC. Translation gives CASGLLAGGPLDEQFF.

The rearrangement joins TRBV27 to TRBJ2-5, with TRBD2 identical over 11 bases. Germline CDR1 MNHEY, CDR2 SMNVEV (reference sequence). Trimming cost V 6 bases and J 1 base; bases outside gene matches: 16. CDR3 length: 19 residues. The CDR3 loop is CASRPQGAGLAGGQETQYF. The CDR3 DNA is TGTGCCAGCAGACCACAGGGGGCTGGGCTAGCGGGAGGCCAAGAGACCCAGTACTTC.

The V and J genes are TRBV10-3 and TRBJ2-3, with 7 bases that match TRBD2. The CDR3 consists of 14 residues. The germline gives CDR1 ENHRY, CDR2 SYGVKD. The junction had 2 bases not matched to a gene; V was cut back by 4 bases and J by 1 base. CDR3 nucleotides: TGTGCCATCAGTGTCACTAGCGGCACAGATACGCAGTATTTT. Translated, it gives CAISVTSGTDTQYF.

The V gene is TRBV5-1, the J gene TRBJ1-5; weak D call: TRBD1 (6 bases). Per germline, CDR1 SGHRS and CDR2 YFSETQ. The V and J ends lost 0 bases and 4 bases respectively, with 11 bases between them. This CDR3 has 15 residues. The CDR3 reads CASSLAGQGNQPQHF. The CDR3 nucleotides are TGCGCCAGCAGCTTGGCCGGGCAGGGGAATCAGCCCCAGCATTTT. Full variable domain (outside the CDR3, taken from reference TRBV5-1 and TRBJ1-5): KAGVTQTPRYLIKTRGQQVTLSCSPISGHRSVSWYQQTPGQGLQFLFEYFSETQRNKGNFPGRFSGRQFSNSRSEMNVSTLELGDSALYLCASSLAGQGNQPQHFGDGTRLSIL.

J is TRBJ2-3 and V is TRBV27, with 8 bases that match TRBD2. Trimming removed 4 bases from V and 1 base from J; junction bases left unmatched: 4. Per the germline V gene, CDR1 is MNHEY and CDR2 is SMNVEV (reference sequence). The CDR3 has 15 amino acids. CDR3 sequence reads: CASSSPGLGTDTQYF. CDR3 coding DNA: TGTGCCAGCAGTTCCCCGGGACTAGGCACAGATACGCAGTATTTT.

This clone is medium-sized in the sample. V usage is TRBV6-4 and J usage is TRBJ2-2; 9 nucleotides agree with TRBD1. Germline V CDR1 and CDR2: MRHNA, SNTAGT. The CDR3 contains 16 residues. V trimming: 0 bases; J trimming: 1 base; junction bases outside the gene matches: 0. CDR3 sequence reads: CASSDSGQGNTGELFF. As DNA, the CDR3 is TGTGCCAGCAGTGACTCGGGACAGGGGAACACCGGGGAGCTGTTTTTT.

V and J are TRBV6-5 and TRBJ2-3; D not resolved. Trimming cost V 0 bases and J 5 bases, with 3 bases left between them. Germline V lookup: CDR1 MNHEY, CDR2 SVGAGI. CDR3 length: 12 amino acids. The CDR3 region has the DNA TGTGCCAGCAGTTACTCTCGAGATACGCAGTATTTT. It translates to CASSYSRDTQYF.

The chain has TRBV11-2 and TRBJ2-2; possible D gene TRBD2, 6 bases. Germline lookup yields CDR1 SGHAT and CDR2 FQNNGV. The CDR3 runs to 16 residues. V was shortened by 5 bases and J by 4 bases, with 17 bases between the two germline ends. In nucleotides, the CDR3 is TGTGCCAGCAGCCCGAGGCGCGGGGACTTCACCGGGGAGCTGTTTTTT. Translation gives CASSPRRGDFTGELFF.

V gene TRBV4-1 combines with J gene TRBJ2-7, with D tentatively TRBD1 (6 bases). Germline V gene sequence: CDR1 MGHRA, CDR2 YSYEKL. The length of the CDR3 is 15 residues. Trimming took off 4 bases at V and 3 bases at J, with 16 bases between the two ends. CDR3 sequence reads: CASSLASTGFYEQYF. The CDR3 region has the DNA TGCGCCAGCAGCCTAGCTAGTACAGGGTTCTACGAGCAGTACTTC.

This chain joins TRBV6-1 and TRBJ2-7, with 7 bases lining up with TRBD2. Germline trimming cut 3 bases from V and 5 bases from J; bases unmatched to any gene: 10. The CDR3 loop spans 15 amino acids. Germline CDR1 is MNHNS and CDR2 is SASEGT. The CDR3 region is CASSEGDYGLHEQYF. CDR3 nucleotides: TGTGCCAGCAGTGAGGGGGACTACGGTTTGCACGAGCAGTACTTC.

V gene TRBV7-8 combines with J gene TRBJ1-1, with 8 nucleotides matching TRBD1. Unmatched junction bases numbered 8, after V lost 5 bases and J lost 3 bases. The germline gives CDR1 SGHVS, CDR2 FQNEAQ. The CDR3 is 15 amino acids. The CDR3 DNA follows: TGTGCCAGCAGCACCCTGACAGGGGAGGACACTGAAGCTTTCTTT. It specifies CASSTLTGEDTEAFF.

The chain links TRBV7-2 to TRBJ2-3, with 10 bases identical to TRBD2. CDR1 SGHTA and CDR2 FQGNSA come from the germline V gene. This CDR3 contains 14 residues. The V segment lost 6 bases and the J segment 5 bases; nucleotides outside the gene matches: 5. The CDR3 sequence: CASSLTSGIDTQYF. In DNA form, the CDR3 reads TGTGCCAGCAGTCTCACTAGCGGGATAGATACGCAGTATTTT.

This rearrangement joins TRBV19 to TRBJ2-7; 8 bases fit TRBD1. CDR1 and CDR2 from the germline V gene are LNHDA and SQIVND (reference sequence). The J segment lost 1 base and the V segment lost 3 bases, leaving 5 bases of the junction unmatched. This CDR3 has 15 amino acids. The CDR3 region has the DNA TGTGCCAGTAGTATTATAACAGGGGGATCCTACGAGCAGTACTTC. Translating gives CASSIITGGSYEQYF.

This chain uses TRBV21-1 with TRBJ2-1; whether TRBD2, the table's D call, matches the DNA was not checked. TRBV21-1 represents a pseudogene. The length of the CDR3 is 18 residues. For the CDR3, the DNA is TGTGCCAGCAGCTGGGGGACTAGCGGGGCCAGCTCCTACAATGAGCAGTTCTTC. It translates to CASSWGTSGASSYNEQFF.

This clone was seen once. The genes are TRBV21-1 and TRBJ2-7; the D segment call TRBD1 is taken from the table without a DNA check. TRBV21-1 counts as a pseudogene. The CDR3 sequence is 14 residues long. In DNA, the CDR3 is TGTGCCAGCGTTTTGGACAGGAGTACCTACGAGCAGTACTTC. It encodes CASVLDRSTYEQYF.

The rearrangement joins TRBV6-6 to TRBJ2-7, with 7 bases identical to TRBD2. This CDR3 comprises 16 residues. Germline V gene data show CDR1 as MNHNY and CDR2 as SVGAGI (reference sequence). V was pared by 5 bases and J by 0 bases, with 10 bases of the junction left unmatched. The CDR3 loop reads CASSPVGGTNSYEQYF. The CDR3 DNA follows: TGTGCCAGCAGTCCCGTCGGGGGGACTAACTCCTACGAGCAGTACTTC.

The chain carries TRBV5-1 and TRBJ2-1; D remains ambiguous. V was pared by 6 bases and J by 0 bases, with 19 bases between. The CDR3 extends over 17 amino acids. Germline V lookup: CDR1 SGHRS, CDR2 YFSETQ. Here the CDR3 DNA reads TGCGCCAGCAACCCGGTCAAGGAGTCAAACTCCTACAATGAGCAGTTCTTC. Translated: CASNPVKESNSYNEQFF.

This clone showed up just once. The chain joins TRBV11-3 to TRBJ2-1; D is unresolved. The CDR3 is 13 amino acids. Per the germline V gene, CDR1 is SGHNT and CDR2 is YENEEA. With 0 bases removed from V and 3 bases from J, the gap between germline ends came to 3 bases. CDR3 loop: CASSLDYYNEQFF. The CDR3, as DNA: TGTGCCAGCAGCTTAGACTACTACAATGAGCAGTTCTTC.

The J gene is TRBJ2-2, the V gene TRBV4-1; no clear D. Looked up from germline, CDR1 is MGHRA and CDR2 is YSYEKL. V was trimmed by 4 bases and J by 4 bases, leaving 16 bases between them. This CDR3 region has 16 residues. This CDR3 reads CASSPLNLGRTGELFF. CDR3 bases: TGCGCCAGCAGCCCTTTGAATCTTGGCCGCACCGGGGAGCTGTTTTTT.

The chain carries TRBV28 and TRBJ2-7, with 10 bases aligning to TRBD2. The CDR3 spans 15 residues. Losses at the gene ends were 3 bases for V and 0 bases for J; bases not matched to a gene: 2. Germline CDR1 is MDHEN and CDR2 is SYDVKM. The CDR3 spells CASSFLAGGSYEQYF. Written as DNA, the CDR3 is TGTGCCAGCAGTTTTTTAGCGGGGGGCTCCTACGAGCAGTACTTC.

This clone was seen a single time. The CDR3 loop reads CASGADPWKKLFF. The CDR3 DNA reads as TGTGCCAGCGGGGCGGACCCCTGGAAAAAACTGTTTTTT. V gene TRBV11-2 combines with J gene TRBJ1-4; D may be TRBD1 (5 bases). The CDR3 covers 13 residues. V was pared by 8 bases and J by 9 bases, with 16 bases between. CDR1 is SGHAT and CDR2 is FQNNGV in the germline V gene. The full variable domain, its missing parts supplied by reference TRBV11-2 and TRBJ1-4, is EAGVAQSPRYKIIEKRQSVAFWCNPISGHATLYWYQQILGQGPKLLIQFQNNGVVDDSQLPKDRFSAERLKGVDSTLKIQPAKLEDSAVYLCASGADPWKKLFFGSGTQLSVL.

This clone was picked up one time. Germline and junction disagree at one end, which may indicate a read error. The rearrangement uses TRBV12-5 and TRBJ1-1; TRBD1 is a possible D gene (5 bases). CDR3 length: 12 amino acids. Germline-derived CDR1 and CDR2 are LGHNT and FRNRAP. The CDR3 region is CASGLGGAEAFF. CDR3 coding DNA: TGTGCTAGTGGCTTGGGGGGGGCTGAAGCTTTCTTT.

The genes are TRBV4-1 and TRBJ2-5, with 9 bases identical to TRBD1. The CDR3 is 16 amino acids. The V gene end was trimmed by 1 base and the J gene end by 4 bases; junction bases not matched to a gene: 7. CDR1 MGHRA and CDR2 YSYEKL come from the germline V gene. The CDR3 sequence: CASSQVRTGALETQYF. CDR3 nucleotide sequence: TGCGCCAGCAGCCAAGTTCGGACAGGGGCGTTAGAGACCCAGTACTTC.

The CDR3 loop reads CASNIPAYEQYF. CDR3 sequence (DNA): TGTGCCAGCAATATCCCCGCCTACGAGCAGTACTTC. This chain connects TRBV2 to TRBJ2-7; D call uncertain. The germline V and J ends were trimmed by 7 bases and 2 bases, with 9 bases remaining between them. The CDR3 length is 12 residues. Germline assignment: CDR1 SNHLY and CDR2 FYNNEI.

The chain links TRBV28 to TRBJ2-1; D might be TRBD2 (6 bases). Trimming left V 2 bases short and J 6 bases short, with 17 bases between. Looked up from germline, CDR1 is MDHEN and CDR2 is SYDVKM. This CDR3 is 16 amino acids long. In nucleotides, the CDR3 is TGTGCCAGCAGTTTAGGTGCCGGGGGTACGGGCAATGAGCAGTTCTTC. It translates to CASSLGAGGTGNEQFF. Looking up the rest from reference TRBV28 and TRBJ2-1 gives the full variable domain: DVKVTQSSRYLVKRTGEKVFLECVQDMDHENMFWYRQDPGLGLRLIYFSYDVKMKEKGDIPEGYSVSREKKERFSLILESASTNQTSMYLCASSLGAGGTGNEQFFGPGTRLTVL.